These 23 T cell receptor beta chains share one sample of origin, sequenced in a study of shared clonotypes between healthy human individuals. Data came from immunoSEQ multiplex PCR; TCRdb stores just in-frame clones and leaves some out. The sample has some 1,600,000 clones, nearly 99% seen once. The sequenced sample consisted of naive CD4+ T cells sorted from blood. Subset here: CD45RA+ positively selected. The receptors stem from a man in his thirties or forties in good health.

The V gene is TRBV2, the J gene TRBJ1-4; D gene ambiguous. Trimming shortened V by 4 bases and J by 2 bases, and 8 bases separated the two germline ends. CDR1 and CDR2 from the germline V gene are SNHLY and FYNNEI. This CDR3 has 14 amino acids. The CDR3 sequence is CASSVWTTNEKLFF. CDR3 nucleotides: TGTGCCAGCAGTGTATGGACCACTAATGAAAAACTGTTTTTT.

Details on this clone: This CDR3 is also generated by other DNA sequences in the sample. V gene TRBV7-2 combines with J gene TRBJ2-1; D ambiguous. This CDR3 spans 12 amino acids. V dropped 5 bases and J dropped 0 bases, with 2 bases sitting between them. Germline CDR1 SGHTA, CDR2 FQGNSA. The CDR3: CASSPSYNEQFF. The CDR3 nucleotides are TGTGCCAGCAGCCCCTCCTACAATGAGCAGTTCTTC.

This sequence joins TRBV28 and TRBJ1-2; D ambiguous. The CDR3 totals 12 residues. With 8 bases removed from V and 8 bases from J, the gap between germline ends came to 15 bases. The germline V gene encodes CDR1 MDHEN and CDR2 SYDVKM. As DNA, the CDR3 is TGTGCCAGCCTAGGGCAAGCGGGGGGCTACACCTTC. Encoded protein: CASLGQAGGYTF.

V gene TRBV10-2 combines with J gene TRBJ1-1; TRBD1 matches at 10 bases. The CDR3 totals 14 residues. V was pared by 6 bases and J by 3 bases, with 4 bases of the junction left unmatched. Germline assignment: CDR1 WSHSY and CDR2 SAAADI. CDR3 nucleotides: TGCGCCAGCAGACCTGGACAGGGGGACACTGAAGCTTTCTTT. Protein product: CASRPGQGDTEAFF.

The chain links TRBV30 to TRBJ2-1; 11 positions match TRBD2. CDR1 and CDR2 from the germline V gene are GTSNPN and SVGIG (reference sequence). Trimming cost V 2 bases and J 5 bases; bases outside gene matches: 5. The CDR3 has 15 residues. The CDR3 protein is CAWSSLAGGNNEQFF. In nucleotides, the CDR3 is TGTGCCTGGAGTAGCCTAGCGGGAGGCAACAATGAGCAGTTCTTC.

The chain recombines TRBV18 with TRBJ2-5; perhaps TRBD1 as D (5 bases). The CDR3 has 14 residues. Trimming removed 3 bases from V and 5 bases from J, with 13 bases in between. Germline CDR1 and CDR2: KGHSH and LQKENI. DNA of the CDR3: TGTGCCAGCTCACCTTTGGACATCGGGGAGACCCAGTACTTC. Translation gives CASSPLDIGETQYF.

The genes are TRBV10-3 and TRBJ2-1; 10 positions agree with TRBD2. Per the germline V gene, CDR1 is ENHRY and CDR2 is SYGVKD. The V and J ends lost 4 bases and 6 bases, in that order; junction bases with no gene match: 3. The CDR3 extends over 14 amino acids. The DNA of the CDR3 is TGTGCCATCAGTGTTGGGACTAGCGCCAATGAGCAGTTCTTC. Protein sequence: CAISVGTSANEQFF.

The chain has TRBV7-2 and TRBJ2-7; D ambiguous. V gave up 3 bases and J gave up 6 bases, with 9 bases separating them. CDR1 SGHTA and CDR2 FQGNSA come from the germline V gene. The CDR3 is 12 amino acids. CDR3 bases: TGTGCCAGCAGCTTGTACGGGCTCGAGCAGTACTTC. Its translation is CASSLYGLEQYF.

The J gene is TRBJ1-5, the V gene TRBV2; D perhaps matches TRBD1 (6 bases). V lost 7 bases to trimming and J lost 1 base, with 14 bases between them. The length of the CDR3 is 15 residues. The V gene's germline CDR1 is SNHLY and CDR2 FYNNEI. In DNA, the CDR3 is TGTGCCAGCACCCGGGGGGCGGCCAGCAATCAGCCCCAGCATTTT. Encoded protein: CASTRGAASNQPQHF.

This sequence joins TRBV18 and TRBJ2-7, with 11 bases matching TRBD1. Germline lookup yields CDR1 KGHSH and CDR2 LQKENI. Trimming removed 8 bases from V and 4 bases from J; junction bases left unmatched: 7. This CDR3 region has 14 residues. The CDR3 DNA follows: TGTGCCAGCCAAACCGGGACAGGGGGTTACGAGCAGTACTTC. This encodes CASQTGTGGYEQYF. The whole variable domain, filled in from reference TRBV18 and TRBJ2-7, reads NAGVMQNPRHLVRRRGQEARLRCSPMKGHSHVYWYRQLPEEGLKFMVYLQKENIIDESGMPKERFSAEFPKEGPSILRIQQVVRGDSAAYFCASQTGTGGYEQYFGPGTRLTVT.

The V and J genes are TRBV5-1 and TRBJ1-2; D may be TRBD1 (5 bases). With 4 bases removed from V and 8 bases from J, the gap between germline ends came to 12 bases. This CDR3 region has 12 residues. CDR1 is SGHRS and CDR2 is YFSETQ in the germline V gene. The CDR3 bases are TGCGCCAGCAGCGGGACCCTTGGAGGCTACACCTTC. Amino acids: CASSGTLGGYTF.

The chain couples TRBV25-1 to TRBJ2-7; D may be TRBD2 (5 bases). CDR1 MGHDK and CDR2 SYGVNS come from the germline V gene. V was cut by 3 bases and J by 4 bases, with 13 bases left in between. The CDR3 has 14 residues. The CDR3 reads CASSEGTDFYEQYF. The CDR3 DNA is TGTGCCAGCAGTGAGGGTACGGACTTTTACGAGCAGTACTTC.

This chain joins TRBV13 and TRBJ1-3; a possible D gene is TRBD1 (5 bases). Germline V gene lookup returns CDR1 PRHDT and CDR2 FYEKMQ (reference sequence). Trimming pared 5 bases from V and 4 bases from J, leaving 9 bases between. The CDR3 spans 13 residues. CDR3 nucleotide sequence: TGTGCCAGCAGCCCCGAGGGGGGAAACACCATATATTTT. Translating gives CASSPEGGNTIYF. Together with reference TRBV13 and TRBJ1-3, the CDR3 gives the full variable domain: AAGVIQSPRHLIKEKRETATLKCYPIPRHDTVYWYQQGPGQDPQFLISFYEKMQSDKGSIPDRFSAQQFSDYHSELNMSSLELGDSALYFCASSPEGGNTIYFGEGSWLTVV.

The gene calls are TRBV6-1 and TRBJ2-7; TRBD1 agrees at 8 bases. J lost 7 bases, V lost 8 bases, and 13 bases had no gene match. Germline V gene lookup returns CDR1 MNHNS and CDR2 SASEGT. The CDR3 extends over 14 amino acids. The CDR3 reads CASHLSGTGHEQYF. The CDR3, as DNA: TGTGCCAGCCACCTTTCCGGGACAGGTCATGAGCAGTACTTC.

The rearrangement joins TRBV5-5 to TRBJ1-4, with D perhaps TRBD1 (6 bases). This CDR3 has 14 residues. Trimming stripped 4 bases from V and 6 bases from J, with 13 bases between. The germline V gene has CDR1 SGHKS and CDR2 YYEKEE (reference sequence). This CDR3 is CASSPQPGDEKLFF. CDR3 in DNA: TGTGCCAGCAGCCCCCAGCCAGGGGATGAAAAACTGTTTTTT.

This rearrangement joins TRBV11-2 to TRBJ2-1, with 9 bases aligning to TRBD2. J lost 10 bases, V lost 5 bases, and 3 bases had no gene match. In germline, CDR1 is SGHAT, CDR2 FQNNGV. This CDR3 region has 12 residues. For the CDR3, the DNA is TGTGCCAGCAGCGCGAGCGGGAGGGAGCAGTTCTTC. Protein: CASSASGREQFF.

The chain links TRBV5-1 to TRBJ1-4; TRBD1 agrees at 8 bases. The CDR3 extends over 14 amino acids. In germline, CDR1 is SGHRS, CDR2 YFSETQ. J lost 8 bases, V lost 5 bases, and 8 bases had no gene match. The CDR3 region has the DNA TGCGCCAGCAGTCCGGGACAGGCGAGCGAAAAACTGTTTTTT. Translating it yields CASSPGQASEKLFF.

J is TRBJ2-5 and V is TRBV9; D remains ambiguous. The CDR3 is 13 amino acids. From germline, CDR1 is SGDLS and CDR2 YYNGEE. Trimming pared 5 bases from V and 1 base from J, leaving 9 bases between. In DNA, the CDR3 is TGTGCCAGCAGTGTTAGATTCCAAGAGACCCAGTACTTC. Its protein product is CASSVRFQETQYF. Filled out from reference TRBV9 and TRBJ2-5, the complete variable domain reads DSGVTQTPKHLITATGQRVTLRCSPRSGDLSVYWYQQSLDQGLQFLIQYYNGEERAKGNILERFSAQQFPDLHSELNLSSLELGDSALYFCASSVRFQETQYFGPGTRLLVL.

The chain carries TRBV6-1 and TRBJ2-1, with TRBD2 matching over 11 bases. The CDR3 runs 15 residues. Germline CDR1 reads MNHNS; CDR2 reads SASEGT. J lost 5 bases, V lost 6 bases, and 6 bases had no gene match. As DNA, the CDR3 is TGTGCCAGCAGCCTAGTAGCGGGAGGGGACAATGAGCAGTTCTTC. Amino acid sequence: CASSLVAGGDNEQFF.

The V call is TRBV7-2, the J call TRBJ2-7, with 14 bases identical to TRBD2. The CDR3 is 16 residues long. Germline CDR1 and CDR2: SGHTA and FQGNSA. The V and J ends lost 2 bases and 3 bases, in that order; junction bases with no gene match: 3. CDR3 in DNA: TGTGCCAGCAGCTTACCGGGACTAGCGGGAGTCTACGAGCAGTACTTC. The encoded protein is CASSLPGLAGVYEQYF.

This chain connects TRBV5-6 to TRBJ2-2; TRBD1 or TRBD2 may be the D gene (6 bases each). The V and J ends lost 0 bases and 2 bases respectively, with 8 bases between them. The germline V gene has CDR1 SGHDT and CDR2 YYEEEE. There are 15 residues in the CDR3. Here the CDR3 reads CASSLGGTNTGELFF. DNA of the CDR3: TGTGCCAGCAGCTTGGGCGGGACAAACACCGGGGAGCTGTTTTTT.

CDR3 residues: CASRLTSPSKFF. The CDR3 nucleotides are TGTGCCAGCAGACTGACTAGCCCTAGTAAGTTCTTC. The chain carries TRBV2 and TRBJ2-1; 7 nucleotides match TRBD2. The CDR3 runs to 12 residues. The V gene end was trimmed by 6 bases and the J gene end by 14 bases; junction bases not matched to a gene: 10. Germline CDR1 is SNHLY and CDR2 is FYNNEI.

V and J are TRBV5-1 and TRBJ2-7; D remains ambiguous. The CDR3 runs 12 residues. CDR1 SGHRS and CDR2 YFSETQ come from the germline V gene. Trimming removed 3 bases from V and 6 bases from J, with 10 bases in between. The CDR3 reads CASSSGHSEQYF. For the CDR3, the DNA is TGCGCCAGCAGCTCCGGGCATTCCGAGCAGTACTTC. Drawing the rest from reference TRBV5-1 and TRBJ2-7, the complete variable domain is KAGVTQTPRYLIKTRGQQVTLSCSPISGHRSVSWYQQTPGQGLQFLFEYFSETQRNKGNFPGRFSGRQFSNSRSEMNVSTLELGDSALYLCASSSGHSEQYFGPGTRLTVT.